This TCR beta chain was retrieved from a study of cytomegalovirus exposure and HLA in healthy donors. General study findings and limits: CMV serostatus alone was available as immune exposure information. The study designated 160 or so TCR beta chains cytomegalovirus-associated.

The germline CDR1 and CDR2 sequences are SGHTA and FQGNSA. The CDR3 spans 12 residues. This clone was seen only a few times. What it binds is unknown. The PCR used 60 Vbeta and 13 Jbeta primers. Clones were sequenced by immunoSEQ multiplex PCR, and TCRdb holds only the in-frame ones, with some missing. The sample has over 150,000 clones, less than 80% seen once; the top ten hold about 2%. The TCR comes from a man between 25 and 39 years old in good health and CMV-seronegative. V gene TRBV7-2 combines with J gene TRBJ2-5; 9 bases match TRBD1. The J call is uncertain, as TRBJ2-7 better fits the DNA end. Sequencing was carried out using PBMCs. The CDR3: CASRQGAGEQYF. The DNA for the CDR3 is TGTGCCAGCAGACAGGGGGCGGGCGAGCAGTACTTC.